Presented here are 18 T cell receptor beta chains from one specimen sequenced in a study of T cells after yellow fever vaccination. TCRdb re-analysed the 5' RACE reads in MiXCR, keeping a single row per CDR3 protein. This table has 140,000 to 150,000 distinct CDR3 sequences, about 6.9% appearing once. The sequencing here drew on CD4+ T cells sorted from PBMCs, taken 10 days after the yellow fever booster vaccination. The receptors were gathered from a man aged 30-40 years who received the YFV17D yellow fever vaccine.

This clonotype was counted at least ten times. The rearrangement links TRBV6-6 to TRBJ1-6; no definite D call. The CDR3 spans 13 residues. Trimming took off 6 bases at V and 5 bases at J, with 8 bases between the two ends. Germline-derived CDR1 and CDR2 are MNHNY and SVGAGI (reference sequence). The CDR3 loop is CASRAVDNSPLHF. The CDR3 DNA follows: TGTGCCAGCAGGGCAGTGGATAATTCACCCCTCCACTTT.

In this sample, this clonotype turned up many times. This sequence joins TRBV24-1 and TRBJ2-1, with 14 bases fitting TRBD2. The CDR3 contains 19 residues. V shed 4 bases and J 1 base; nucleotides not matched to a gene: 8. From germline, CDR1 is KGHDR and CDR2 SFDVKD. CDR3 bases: TGTGCCACCAGTGACCCGGGACTAGCGGGAGATAGGTCCTACAATGAGCAGTTCTTC. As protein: CATSDPGLAGDRSYNEQFF.

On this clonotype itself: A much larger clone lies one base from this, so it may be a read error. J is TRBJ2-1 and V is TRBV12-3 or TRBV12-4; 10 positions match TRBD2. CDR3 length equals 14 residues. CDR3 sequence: CACSFTSGTDEQFF. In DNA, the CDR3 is TGTGCCTGCAGTTTTACTAGCGGGACTGATGAGCAGTTCTTC.

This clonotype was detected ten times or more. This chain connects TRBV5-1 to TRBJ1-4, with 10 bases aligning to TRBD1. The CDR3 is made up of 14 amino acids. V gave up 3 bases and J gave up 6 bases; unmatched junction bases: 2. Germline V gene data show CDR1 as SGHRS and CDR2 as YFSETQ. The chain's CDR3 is CASSSGTGDEKLFF. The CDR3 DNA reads TGCGCCAGCAGCTCCGGGACAGGGGATGAAAAACTGTTTTTT.

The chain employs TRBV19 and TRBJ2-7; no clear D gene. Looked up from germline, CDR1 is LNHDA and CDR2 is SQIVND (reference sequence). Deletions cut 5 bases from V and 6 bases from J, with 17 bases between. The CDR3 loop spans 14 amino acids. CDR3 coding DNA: TGTGCCAGTAGTTCCAAAGGGTTTCTAGGCGAGCAGTACTTC. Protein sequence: CASSSKGFLGEQYF.

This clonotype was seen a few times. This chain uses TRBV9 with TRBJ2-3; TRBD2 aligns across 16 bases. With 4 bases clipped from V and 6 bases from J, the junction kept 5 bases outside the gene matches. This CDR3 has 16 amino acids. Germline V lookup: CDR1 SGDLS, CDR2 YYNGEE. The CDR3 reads CASSSGTSGRVDTQYF. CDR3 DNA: TGTGCCAGCAGCTCCGGGACTAGCGGGAGGGTGGATACGCAGTATTTT.

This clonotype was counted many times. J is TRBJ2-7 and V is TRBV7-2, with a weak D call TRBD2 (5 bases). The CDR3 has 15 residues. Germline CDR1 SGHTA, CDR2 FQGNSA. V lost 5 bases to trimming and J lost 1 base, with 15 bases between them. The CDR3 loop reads CASSLKREKSYEQYF. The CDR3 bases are TGTGCCAGCAGCCTCAAAAGGGAGAAGTCCTACGAGCAGTACTTC. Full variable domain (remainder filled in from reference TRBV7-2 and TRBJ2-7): GAGVSQSPSNKVTEKGKDVELRCDPISGHTALYWYRQSLGQGLEFLIYFQGNSAPDKSGLPSDRFSAERTGGSVSTLTIQRTQQEDSAVYLCASSLKREKSYEQYFGPGTRLTVT.

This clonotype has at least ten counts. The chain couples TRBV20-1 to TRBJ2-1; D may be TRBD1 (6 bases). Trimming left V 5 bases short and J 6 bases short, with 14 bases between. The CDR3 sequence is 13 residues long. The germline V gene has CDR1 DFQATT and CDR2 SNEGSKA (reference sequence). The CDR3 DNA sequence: TGCAGTGCTCCCCACAGGGTTTCCAATGAGCAGTTCTTC. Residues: CSAPHRVSNEQFF.

CDR3 DNA: TGTGCCAGCAGCCAATACCGGGGGGGTAGAGAGCAGTACTTC. Protein: CASSQYRGGREQYF. The V call is TRBV7-8, the J call TRBJ2-7, with TRBD2 identical over 8 bases. CDR1 and CDR2 from the germline V gene are SGHVS and FQNEAQ. This CDR3 spans 14 amino acids. The J segment lost 7 bases and the V segment lost 5 bases, leaving 10 bases of the junction unmatched.

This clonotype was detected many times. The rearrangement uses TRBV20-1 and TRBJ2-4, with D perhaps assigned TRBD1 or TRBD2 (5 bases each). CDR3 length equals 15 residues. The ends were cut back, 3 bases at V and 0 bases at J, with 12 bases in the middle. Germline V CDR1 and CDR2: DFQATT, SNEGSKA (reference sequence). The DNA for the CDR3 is TGCAGTGCTAGGACGGGACCGGTAGCCAAAAACATTCAGTACTTC. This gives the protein CSARTGPVAKNIQYF.

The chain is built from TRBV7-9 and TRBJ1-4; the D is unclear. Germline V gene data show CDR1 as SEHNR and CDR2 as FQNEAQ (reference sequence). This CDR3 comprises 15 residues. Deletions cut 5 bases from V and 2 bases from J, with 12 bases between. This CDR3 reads CASSITVGTNEKLFF. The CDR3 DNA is TGTGCCAGCAGCATTACAGTGGGCACTAATGAAAAACTGTTTTTT. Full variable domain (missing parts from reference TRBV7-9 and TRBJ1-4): DTGVSQNPRHKITKRGQNVTFRCDPISEHNRLYWYRQTLGQGPEFLTYFQNEAQLEKSRLLSDRFSAERPKGSFSTLEIQRTEQGDSAMYLCASSITVGTNEKLFFGSGTQLSVL.

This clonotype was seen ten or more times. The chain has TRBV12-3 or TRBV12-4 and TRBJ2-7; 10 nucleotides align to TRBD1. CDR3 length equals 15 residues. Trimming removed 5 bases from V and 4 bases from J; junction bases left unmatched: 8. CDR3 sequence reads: CASSLDRGRLYEQYF. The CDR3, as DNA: TGTGCCAGCAGTCTCGACAGGGGGCGGCTATACGAGCAGTACTTC.

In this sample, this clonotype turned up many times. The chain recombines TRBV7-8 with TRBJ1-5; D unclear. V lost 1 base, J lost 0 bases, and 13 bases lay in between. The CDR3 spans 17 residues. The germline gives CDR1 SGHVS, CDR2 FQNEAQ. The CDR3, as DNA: TGTGCCAGCAGCTTAGGTGTAGGATTTTATAGCAATCAGCCCCAGCATTTT. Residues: CASSLGVGFYSNQPQHF.

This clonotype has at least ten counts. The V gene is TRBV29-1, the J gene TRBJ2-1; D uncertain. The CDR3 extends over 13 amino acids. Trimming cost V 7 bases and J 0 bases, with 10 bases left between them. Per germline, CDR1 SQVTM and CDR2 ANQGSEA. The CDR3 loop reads CSAMASSYNEQFF. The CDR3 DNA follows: TGCAGCGCAATGGCGAGCTCCTACAATGAGCAGTTCTTC.

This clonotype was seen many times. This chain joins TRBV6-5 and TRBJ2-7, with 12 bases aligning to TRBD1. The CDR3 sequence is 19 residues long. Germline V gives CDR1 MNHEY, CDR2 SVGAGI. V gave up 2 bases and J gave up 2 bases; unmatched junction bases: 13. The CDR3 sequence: CASSYAPGQGAVAPYEQYF. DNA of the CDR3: TGTGCCAGCAGTTACGCCCCGGGACAGGGGGCGGTGGCCCCCTACGAGCAGTACTTC.

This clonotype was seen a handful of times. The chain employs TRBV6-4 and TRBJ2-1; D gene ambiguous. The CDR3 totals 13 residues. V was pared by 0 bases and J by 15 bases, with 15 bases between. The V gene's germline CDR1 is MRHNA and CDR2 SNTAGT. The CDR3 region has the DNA TGTGCCAGCAGTGACTCGAAAGGTCGCACTCTGTTCTTC. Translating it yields CASSDSKGRTLFF.

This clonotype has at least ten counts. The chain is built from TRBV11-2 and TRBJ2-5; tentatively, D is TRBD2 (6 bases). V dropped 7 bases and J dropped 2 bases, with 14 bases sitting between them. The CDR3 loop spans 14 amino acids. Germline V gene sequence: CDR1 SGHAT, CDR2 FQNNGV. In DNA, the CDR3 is TGTGCCAGCACTACGGGGACTCAGCAAGAGACCCAGTACTTC. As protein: CASTTGTQQETQYF.

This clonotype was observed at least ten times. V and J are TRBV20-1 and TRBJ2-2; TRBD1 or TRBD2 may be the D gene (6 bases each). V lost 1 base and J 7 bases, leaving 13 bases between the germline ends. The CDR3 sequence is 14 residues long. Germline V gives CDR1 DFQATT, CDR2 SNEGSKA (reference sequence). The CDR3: CSARVAGGLGELFF. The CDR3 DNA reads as TGCAGTGCTAGAGTGGCCGGGGGCCTCGGGGAGCTGTTTTTT.